The 16 T cell receptor beta chains below come from one sample, sequenced in a study of T cells in women clearing cervical HPV infection listed by TCRdb under 2018. Library prep was done by the immunoSEQ multiplex PCR assay. Entries here come from immuneACCESS through TCRdb and include only in-frame sequences with V and J called. Some clones fail to appear in such tables; in the studies checked, an unresolved V gene covers under half of the shortfall, and the cause of the remainder is unknown. The sample's own table lists about 48,000 clones. The ten largest clones represent under 2% of the sample. Sequences were obtained from blood buffy coat. These receptors originate from a woman aged 18 to 75 with a cervical HPV16 infection that either progressed to CIN3+ or cleared (not recorded which).

About this clone itself: The CDR3 goes on 3 residues after the read ends, and that part is filled in from the germline J gene. V usage is TRBV29-1 and J usage is TRBJ2-1; possible D gene TRBD2, 6 bases. Germline V gene sequence: CDR1 SQVTM, CDR2 ANQGSEA. CDR3 size: 12 residues. V lost 3 bases and J lost 5, with 8 bases in between. The sequenced part of the CDR3 DNA is TGCAGCGTTGAGCGGACTAACAATGAG. It translates to CSVERTNNE. The full CDR3 reads CSVERTNNEQFF.

As regards this clone: Read data end 3 residues before the CDR3 end; the end is taken from the germline J gene. The V gene is TRBV7-9, the J gene TRBJ1-1, with a possible D match to TRBD1 (6 bases). CDR1 is SEHNR, CDR2 FQNEAQ, per germline (reference sequence). The V and J ends lost 5 bases and 4 bases respectively, with 14 bases between them. CDR3 size: 14 residues. The CDR3 sequence: CASSVQGMGTEAFF. CDR3 DNA (partial): TGTGCCAGCAGCGTACAGGGTATGGGCACTGAA.

The CDR3 bases that were read are TGCAGTGCTCCTAGGACAGGGTGGACC. Translation gives CSAPRTGWT. The whole CDR3 sequence is CSAPRTGWTQYF. The V call is TRBV20-1, the J call TRBJ2-5; TRBD1 aligns across 8 bases. The read ends 3 residues early relative to the CDR3; the germline J gene fills the gap. Germline CDR1 reads DFQATT; CDR2 reads SNEGSKA (reference sequence). The CDR3 is made up of 12 amino acids. With 5 bases clipped from V and 7 bases from J, the junction kept 6 bases outside the gene matches.

As concerns this clone: The read terminates 3 residues before the CDR3 end, so the remaining end is supplied by the germline J gene. The V gene is TRBV20-1, the J gene TRBJ1-1; a possible D gene is TRBD1 (5 bases). Germline assignment: CDR1 DFQATT and CDR2 SNEGSKA (reference sequence). The CDR3 is made up of 17 amino acids. Trimming removed 3 bases from V and 0 bases from J, with 20 bases in between. The CDR3 protein is CSARFYTGPRMNTEAFF. The CDR3 DNA, read in part, is TGCAGTGCTAGGTTTTACACAGGCCCCCGAATGAACACTGAA.

Notes on this clone: Read coverage stops 3 residues before the CDR3 terminus; the germline J gene supplies the remainder. This chain links TRBV7-9 with TRBJ2-3, with TRBD2 matching 9 bases. This CDR3 spans 15 amino acids. The J segment lost 4 bases and the V segment lost 3 bases, leaving 5 bases of the junction unmatched. CDR1 and CDR2 (germline): SEHNR, FQNEAQ (reference sequence). Here the CDR3 reads CASSLVAGAADTQYF. CDR3 bases read: TGTGCCAGCAGCTTGGTAGCGGGAGCCGCAGATACG.

About this clone itself: Sequencing ends 3 residues short of the CDR3 end; the germline J gene provides the rest. The chain has TRBV29-1 and TRBJ2-7; no clear D. Germline V gives CDR1 SQVTM, CDR2 ANQGSEA. This CDR3 contains 13 residues. Trimming took 0 bases from V and 1 from J, leaving 7 bases between them. The CDR3 sequence is CSVEEALSYEQYF. Partial CDR3 DNA: TGCAGCGTTGAAGAGGCCCTTTCCTACGAG.

For this clone: Read sequence stops 3 residues before the CDR3 end, and the germline J gene provides the missing end. J is TRBJ1-4 and V is TRBV7-2; tentative D call: TRBD1 (6 bases). This CDR3 has 17 residues. V dropped 0 bases and J dropped 7 bases, with 18 bases sitting between them. The germline V gene has CDR1 SGHTA and CDR2 FQGNSA. CDR3 DNA (partial): TGTGCCAGCAGCTTAGCACGGACAGCGATTGGGGGTGAAAAA. This codes for CASSLARTAIGGEK. The complete CDR3 reads CASSLARTAIGGEKLFF.

Concerning this clone: The read terminates 3 residues ahead of where the CDR3 ends, so the germline J gene completes it. V gene TRBV4-2 combines with J gene TRBJ1-3; D remains unclear. This CDR3 has 13 amino acids. Germline V gives CDR1 LGHNA, CDR2 YNFKEQ. The V and J ends lost 2 bases and 4 bases respectively, with 6 bases between them. The covered CDR3 bases are TGTGCCAGCAGCCAACATTCAGGAAACACC. It yields the protein CASSQHSGNT. The whole CDR3 protein reads CASSQHSGNTIYF.

Worth noting for this clone: The read ends 3 residues before the CDR3 terminus; that terminus is restored from the germline J gene. The chain employs TRBV5-6 and TRBJ2-5; the match to TRBD2 covers 7 bases. CDR3 length equals 14 residues. The V and J ends lost 1 base and 4 bases, in that order; junction bases with no gene match: 4. Per germline, CDR1 SGHDT and CDR2 YYEEEE. The part of the CDR3 DNA that was read is TGTGCCAGCAGCTTGTGGGGGGGAGGAGAGACC. This sequence encodes CASSLWGGGET. The entire CDR3 protein is CASSLWGGGETQYF.

Remarks on this clone: The junction departs from the called germline gene at one end, perhaps through a read error. The sequenced fragment ends 3 residues before the CDR3 boundary, so the rest is inferred from the germline J gene. The chain links TRBV14 to TRBJ1-2; D is possibly TRBD1 (5 bases). Germline CDR1 reads SGHDN; CDR2 reads FVKESK. The CDR3 runs to 14 residues. The DNA read from the CDR3 is TGTGCCAGCAGCCAAGACAGGGCCAACTCTGGC. Encoded protein: CASSQDRANSG. The CDR3, in full, reads CASSQDRANSGYTF.

On this clone itself: A junction boundary mismatches the germline segment, possibly from a read error. With the read ending 3 residues before the CDR3 end, the germline J gene is used to fill in that end. The chain carries TRBV4-2 and TRBJ2-7, with 7 nucleotides matching TRBD2. The CDR3 is made up of 15 amino acids. Germline assignment: CDR1 LGHNA and CDR2 YNFKEQ. CDR3 DNA (partial): TGCGCCAGCAGCCAAGCTAGCGGCCTCTCCTACGAG. This gives the protein CASSQASGLSYE. The whole CDR3 protein is CASSQASGLSYEQYF.

Of note for this clone: The read is 3 residues too short to cover the CDR3 end, so that end is filled in from the germline J gene. The chain has TRBV6-1 and TRBJ2-1, with TRBD2 identical over 8 bases. Germline CDR1 reads MNHNS; CDR2 reads SASEGT. The junction had 10 bases not matched to a gene; V was cut back by 1 base and J by 2 bases. The CDR3 consists of 18 residues. CDR3 DNA, as far as it was read: TGTGCCAGCAGTGAAGGGGGCCCAGGGCGGGGGGCCTACAATGAG. This translates into CASSEGGPGRGAYNE. The CDR3 in full is CASSEGGPGRGAYNEQFF.

Details on this clone: The CDR3 end is not reached by the read, which stops 3 residues before it; the germline J gene fills it in. The rearrangement links TRBV7-8 to TRBJ2-1, with D possibly matching TRBD1 (5 bases). This CDR3 is 13 amino acids long. CDR1 and CDR2 (germline): SGHVS, FQNEAQ. Trimming pared 2 bases from V and 4 bases from J, leaving 6 bases between. The chain's CDR3 is CASSLQGYNEQFF. The DNA read from the CDR3 is TGTGCCAGCAGCTTACAGGGATACAATGAG. The full variable domain, completed using reference TRBV7-8 and TRBJ2-1, is GAGVSQSPRYKVAKRGQDVALRCDPISGHVSLFWYQQALGQGPEFLTYFQNEAQLDKSGLPSDRFFAERPEGSVSTLKIQRTQQEDSAVYLCASSLQGYNEQFFGPGTRLTVL.

Points on this clone: The junction differs from germline at one of its ends, possibly a read error. The CDR3 end is not reached by the read, which stops 3 residues before it; the germline J gene fills it in. This chain uses TRBV4-2 with TRBJ2-7, with TRBD1 matching over 9 bases. The germline CDR1 and CDR2 sequences are LGHNA and YNFKEQ. The CDR3 length is 15 residues. The DNA read from the CDR3 is TGCGCCAGCAGCCGATTTTTCGGACAGGGGTACGAG. Translating it yields CASSRFFGQGYE. The CDR3 as a whole reads CASSRFFGQGYEQYF.

As for this clone: With the read ending 3 residues before the CDR3 end, the germline J gene is used to fill in that end. This chain links TRBV5-1 with TRBJ1-1, with 8 positions matching TRBD1. Unmatched junction bases numbered 7, after V lost 0 bases and J lost 0 bases. The CDR3 contains 17 residues. Germline-derived CDR1 and CDR2 are SGHRS and YFSETQ. CDR3 DNA (partial): TGCGCCAGCAGCTTGGACACAGGGGGGTTCATGAACACTGAA. Translating gives CASSLDTGGFMNTE. The CDR3 reads in full as CASSLDTGGFMNTEAFF.

A note on this clone: The read falls 3 residues short of the CDR3 end, and the missing part is taken from the germline J gene. The chain combines TRBV29-1 with TRBJ1-3, with 8 bases matching TRBD1. Per the germline V gene, CDR1 is SQVTM and CDR2 is ANQGSEA. The CDR3 is 13 amino acids. The V and J ends lost 6 bases and 4 bases, in that order; junction bases with no gene match: 5. The DNA read from the CDR3 is TGCAGCGTCTCAGGGGGCAAGGGAAACACC. This translates into CSVSGGKGNT. The CDR3 reads in full as CSVSGGKGNTIYF.